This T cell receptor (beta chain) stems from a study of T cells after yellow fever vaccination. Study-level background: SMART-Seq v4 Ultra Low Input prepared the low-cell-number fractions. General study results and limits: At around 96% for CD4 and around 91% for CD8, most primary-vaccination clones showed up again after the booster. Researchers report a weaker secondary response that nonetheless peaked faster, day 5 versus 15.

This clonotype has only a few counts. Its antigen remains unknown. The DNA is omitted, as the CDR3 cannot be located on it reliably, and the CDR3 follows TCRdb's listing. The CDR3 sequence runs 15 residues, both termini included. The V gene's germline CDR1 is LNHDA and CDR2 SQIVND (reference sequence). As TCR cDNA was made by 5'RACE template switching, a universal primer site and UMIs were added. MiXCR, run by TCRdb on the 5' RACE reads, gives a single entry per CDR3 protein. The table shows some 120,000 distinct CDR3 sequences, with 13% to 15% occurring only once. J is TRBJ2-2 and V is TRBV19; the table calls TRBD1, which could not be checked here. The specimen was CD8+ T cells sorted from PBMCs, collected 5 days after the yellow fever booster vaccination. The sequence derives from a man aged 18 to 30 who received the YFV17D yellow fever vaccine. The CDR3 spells CASSPLDPHRGAVFF.